This TCR beta chain was captured by sequencing in a study of shared clonotypes between healthy human individuals. Here immunoSEQ multiplex PCR was the method, and the copy in TCRdb shows in-frame clones only, minus some. This sample yields approximately 2.5 million clones, of which over 85% are seen a single time; approximately 0.36% belongs to the top ten. The CDR3 covers 16 residues. The V and J ends lost 3 bases and 5 bases, in that order; junction bases with no gene match: 11. The V gene's germline CDR1 is SGHRS and CDR2 YFSETQ. Findings of the study overall: Rarefaction exposed incomplete sorted-subset sequencing despite large depth. Naive CD4 clonotypes overlapped across several donors at 4.5% to 5.5%.

Details on this clone: The antigen is not known.

Material: naive CD4+ T cells from PBMCs. The subset was: CD45RA+ positively selected. The chain carries TRBV5-1 and TRBJ2-1, with 7 bases that match TRBD1. The TCR comes from a man younger than 35 in good health. Some clones in this sample may be carry-over from other donors' samples. The CDR3 DNA sequence: TGCGCCAGCAGCTCAAAGTCGGGACAGATTAACAATGAGCAGTTCTTC. Residues: CASSSKSGQINNEQFF.